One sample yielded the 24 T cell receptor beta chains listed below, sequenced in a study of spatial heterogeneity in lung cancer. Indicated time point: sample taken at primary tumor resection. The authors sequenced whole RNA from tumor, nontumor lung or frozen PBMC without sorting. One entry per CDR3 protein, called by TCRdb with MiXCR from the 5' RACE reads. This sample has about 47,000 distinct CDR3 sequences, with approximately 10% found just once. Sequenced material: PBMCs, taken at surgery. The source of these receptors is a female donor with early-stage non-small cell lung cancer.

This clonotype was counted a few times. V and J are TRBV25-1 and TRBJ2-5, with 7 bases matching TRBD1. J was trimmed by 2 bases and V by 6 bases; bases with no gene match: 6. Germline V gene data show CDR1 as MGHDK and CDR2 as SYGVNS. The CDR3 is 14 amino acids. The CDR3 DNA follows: TGTGCCAGCAGCCCCCCGGGACAGCAAGAGACCCAGTACTTC. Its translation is CASSPPGQQETQYF. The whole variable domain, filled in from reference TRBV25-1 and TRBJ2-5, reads EADIYQTPRYLVIGTGKKITLECSQTMGHDKMYWYQQDPGMELHLIHYSYGVNSTEKGDLSSESTVSRIRTEHFPLTLESARPSHTSQYLCASSPPGQQETQYFGPGTRLLVL.

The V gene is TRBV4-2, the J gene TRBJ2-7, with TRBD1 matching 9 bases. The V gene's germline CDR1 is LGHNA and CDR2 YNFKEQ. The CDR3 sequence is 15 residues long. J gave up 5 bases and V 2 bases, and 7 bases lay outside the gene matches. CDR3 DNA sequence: TGTGCCAGCAGCCAAATGGGACAGGGCAACAACGAGCAGTACTTC. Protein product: CASSQMGQGNNEQYF.

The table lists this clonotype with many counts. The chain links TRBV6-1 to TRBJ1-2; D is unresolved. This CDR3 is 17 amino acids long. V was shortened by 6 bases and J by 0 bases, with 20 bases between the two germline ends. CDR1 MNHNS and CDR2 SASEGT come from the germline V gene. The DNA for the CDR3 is TGTGCCAGCAGATCCACCCGGACGGGATATTCTAACTATGGCTACACCTTC. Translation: CASRSTRTGYSNYGYTF.

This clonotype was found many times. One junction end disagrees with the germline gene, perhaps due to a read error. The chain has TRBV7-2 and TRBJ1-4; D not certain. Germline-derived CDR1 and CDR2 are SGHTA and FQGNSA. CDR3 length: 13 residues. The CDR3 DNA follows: TGTGCCAGCAGTTTAGGGCCCAGAGAAAAACTGTTTTTT. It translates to CASSLGPREKLFF. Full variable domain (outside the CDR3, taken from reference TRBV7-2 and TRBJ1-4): GAGVSQSPSNKVTEKGKDVELRCDPISGHTALYWYRQSLGQGLEFLIYFQGNSAPDKSGLPSDRFSAERTGGSVSTLTIQRTQQEDSAVYLCASSLGPREKLFFGSGTQLSVL.

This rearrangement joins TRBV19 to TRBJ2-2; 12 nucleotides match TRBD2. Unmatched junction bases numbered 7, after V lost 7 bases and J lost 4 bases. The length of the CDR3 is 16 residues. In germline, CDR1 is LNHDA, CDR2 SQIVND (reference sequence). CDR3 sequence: CASIGLAGRGTGELFF. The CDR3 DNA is TGTGCCAGTATCGGACTAGCGGGGAGGGGCACCGGGGAGCTGTTTTTT.

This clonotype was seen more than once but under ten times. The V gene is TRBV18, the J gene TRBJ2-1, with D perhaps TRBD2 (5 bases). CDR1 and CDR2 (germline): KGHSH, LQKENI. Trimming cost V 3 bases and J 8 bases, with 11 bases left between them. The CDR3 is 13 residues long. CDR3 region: CASSPRVGDEQFF. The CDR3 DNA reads TGTGCCAGCTCACCGCGGGTCGGGGATGAGCAGTTCTTC.

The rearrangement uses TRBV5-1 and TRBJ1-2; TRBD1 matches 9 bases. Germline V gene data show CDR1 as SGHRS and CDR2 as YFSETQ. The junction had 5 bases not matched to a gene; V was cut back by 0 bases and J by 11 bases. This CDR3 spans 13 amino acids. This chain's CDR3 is CASSLGQGVIYTF. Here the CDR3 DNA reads TGCGCCAGCAGCTTGGGACAGGGGGTCATATACACCTTC.

DNA of the CDR3: TGTGCCAGCAGTTTGGGTCACCGCAGCACAGATACGCAGTATTTT. Protein: CASSLGHRSTDTQYF. The chain joins TRBV28 to TRBJ2-3, with D unresolved. This CDR3 spans 15 amino acids. V was cut by 3 bases and J by 0 bases, with 10 bases left in between. Per the germline V gene, CDR1 is MDHEN and CDR2 is SYDVKM.

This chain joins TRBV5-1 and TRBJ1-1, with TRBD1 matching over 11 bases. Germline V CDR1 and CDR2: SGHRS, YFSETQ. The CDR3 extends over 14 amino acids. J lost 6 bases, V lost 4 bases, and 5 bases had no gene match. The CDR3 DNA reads TGCGCCAGCAGCGCAGGGACAGGGGGGCCTGAAGCTTTCTTT. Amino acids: CASSAGTGGPEAFF.

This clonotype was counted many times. The CDR3 protein is CASSLADGQGARYGYTF. CDR3 nucleotide sequence: TGTGCCAGCAGCTTAGCCGATGGACAGGGGGCGCGGTATGGCTACACCTTC. This chain links TRBV7-2 with TRBJ1-2, with 11 bases aligning to TRBD1. From germline, CDR1 is SGHTA and CDR2 FQGNSA. The V gene end was trimmed by 0 bases and the J gene end by 5 bases; junction bases not matched to a gene: 8. CDR3 size: 17 residues.

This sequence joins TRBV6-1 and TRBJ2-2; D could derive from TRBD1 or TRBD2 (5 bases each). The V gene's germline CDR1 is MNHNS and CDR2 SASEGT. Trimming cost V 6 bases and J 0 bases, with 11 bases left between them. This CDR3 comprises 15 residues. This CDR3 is CASRTGRANTGELFF. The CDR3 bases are TGTGCCAGCAGGACGGGACGAGCGAACACCGGGGAGCTGTTTTTT.

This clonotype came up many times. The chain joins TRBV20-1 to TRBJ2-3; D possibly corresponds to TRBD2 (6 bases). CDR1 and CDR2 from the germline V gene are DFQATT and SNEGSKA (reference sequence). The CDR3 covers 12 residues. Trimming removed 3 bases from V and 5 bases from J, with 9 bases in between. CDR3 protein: CSASGGRDTQYF. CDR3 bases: TGCAGTGCTAGCGGGGGTCGAGATACGCAGTATTTT.

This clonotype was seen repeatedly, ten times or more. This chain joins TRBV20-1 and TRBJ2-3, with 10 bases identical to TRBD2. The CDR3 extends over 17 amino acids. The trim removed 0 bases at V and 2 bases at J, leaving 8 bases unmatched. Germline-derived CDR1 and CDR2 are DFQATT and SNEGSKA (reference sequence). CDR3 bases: TGCAGTGCTAGAGATATAAAAGCGGGGGGGGCCACAGATACGCAGTATTTT. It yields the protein CSARDIKAGGATDTQYF.

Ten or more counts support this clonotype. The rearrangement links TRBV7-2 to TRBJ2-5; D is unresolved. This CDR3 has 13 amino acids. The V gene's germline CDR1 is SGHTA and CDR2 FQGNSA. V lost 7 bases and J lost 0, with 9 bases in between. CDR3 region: CASTLKYQETQYF. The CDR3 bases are TGTGCCAGCACCCTCAAGTACCAAGAGACCCAGTACTTC.

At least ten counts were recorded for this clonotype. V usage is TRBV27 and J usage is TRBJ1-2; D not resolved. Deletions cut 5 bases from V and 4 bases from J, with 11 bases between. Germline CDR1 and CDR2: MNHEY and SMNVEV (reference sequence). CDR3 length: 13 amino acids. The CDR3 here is CASSPDGTYGYTF. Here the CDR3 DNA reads TGTGCCAGCAGTCCAGACGGCACCTATGGCTACACCTTC.

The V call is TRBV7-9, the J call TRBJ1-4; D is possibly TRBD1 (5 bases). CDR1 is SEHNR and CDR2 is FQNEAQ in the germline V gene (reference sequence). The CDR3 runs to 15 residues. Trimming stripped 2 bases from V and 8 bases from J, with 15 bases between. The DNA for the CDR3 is TGTGCCAGCAGCTTATTGGAACGACGGGGGGAAAAACTGTTTTTT. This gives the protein CASSLLERRGEKLFF. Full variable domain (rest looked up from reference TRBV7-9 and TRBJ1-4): DTGVSQNPRHKITKRGQNVTFRCDPISEHNRLYWYRQTLGQGPEFLTYFQNEAQLEKSRLLSDRFSAERPKGSFSTLEIQRTEQGDSAMYLCASSLLERRGEKLFFGSGTQLSVL.

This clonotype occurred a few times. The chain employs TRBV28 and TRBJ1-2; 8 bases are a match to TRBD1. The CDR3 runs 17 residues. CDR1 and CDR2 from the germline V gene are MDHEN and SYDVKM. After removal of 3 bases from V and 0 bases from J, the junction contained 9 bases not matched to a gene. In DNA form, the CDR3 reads TGTGCCAGCAGTTTGATGGCAGGGGGCGCTACTAACTATGGCTACACCTTC. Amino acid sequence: CASSLMAGGATNYGYTF.

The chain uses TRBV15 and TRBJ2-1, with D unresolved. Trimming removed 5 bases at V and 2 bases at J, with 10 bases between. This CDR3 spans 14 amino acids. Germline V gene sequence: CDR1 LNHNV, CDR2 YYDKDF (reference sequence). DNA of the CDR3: TGTGCCACCAGCTCTAGGGTGCCCTACAATGAGCAGTTCTTC. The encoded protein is CATSSRVPYNEQFF.

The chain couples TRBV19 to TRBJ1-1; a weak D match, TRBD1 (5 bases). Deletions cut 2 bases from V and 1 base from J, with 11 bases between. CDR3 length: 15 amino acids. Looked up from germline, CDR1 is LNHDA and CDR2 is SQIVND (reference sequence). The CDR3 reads CASSIPGPGNTEAFF. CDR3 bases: TGTGCCAGTAGTATACCAGGGCCCGGGAACACTGAAGCTTTCTTT. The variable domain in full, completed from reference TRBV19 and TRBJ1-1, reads DGGITQSPKYLFRKEGQNVTLSCEQNLNHDAMYWYRQDPGQGLRLIYYSQIVNDFQKGDIAEGYSVSREKKESFPLTVTSAQKNPTAFYLCASSIPGPGNTEAFFGQGTRLTVV.

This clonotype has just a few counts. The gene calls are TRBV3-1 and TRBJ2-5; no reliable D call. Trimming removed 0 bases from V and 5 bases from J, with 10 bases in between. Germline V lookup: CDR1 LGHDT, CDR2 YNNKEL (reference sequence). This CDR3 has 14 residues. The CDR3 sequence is CASSQDATHETQYF. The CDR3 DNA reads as TGTGCCAGCAGCCAAGATGCTACCCACGAGACCCAGTACTTC.

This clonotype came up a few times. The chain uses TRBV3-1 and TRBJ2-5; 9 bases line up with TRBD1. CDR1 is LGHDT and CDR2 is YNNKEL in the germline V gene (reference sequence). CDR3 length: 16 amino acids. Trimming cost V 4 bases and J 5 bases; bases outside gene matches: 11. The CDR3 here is CASSRSYRGRGETQYF. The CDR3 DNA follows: TGTGCCAGCAGCCGCAGTTACAGGGGGCGCGGGGAGACCCAGTACTTC.

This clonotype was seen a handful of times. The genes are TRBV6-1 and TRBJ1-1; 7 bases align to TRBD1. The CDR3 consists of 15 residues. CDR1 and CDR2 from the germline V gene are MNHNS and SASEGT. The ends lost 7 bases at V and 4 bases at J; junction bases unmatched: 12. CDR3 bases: TGTGCCAGCAACCCGAGGGGGCGCGGGGGCACTGAAGCTTTCTTT. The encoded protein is CASNPRGRGGTEAFF.

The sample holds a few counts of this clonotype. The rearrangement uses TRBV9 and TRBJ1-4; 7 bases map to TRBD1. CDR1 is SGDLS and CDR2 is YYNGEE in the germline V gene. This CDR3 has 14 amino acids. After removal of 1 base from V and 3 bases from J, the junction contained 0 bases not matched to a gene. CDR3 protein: CASSVQGANEKLFF. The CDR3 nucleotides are TGTGCCAGCAGCGTACAGGGGGCTAATGAAAAACTGTTTTTT. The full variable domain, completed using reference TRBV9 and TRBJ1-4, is DSGVTQTPKHLITATGQRVTLRCSPRSGDLSVYWYQQSLDQGLQFLIQYYNGEERAKGNILERFSAQQFPDLHSELNLSSLELGDSALYFCASSVQGANEKLFFGSGTQLSVL.

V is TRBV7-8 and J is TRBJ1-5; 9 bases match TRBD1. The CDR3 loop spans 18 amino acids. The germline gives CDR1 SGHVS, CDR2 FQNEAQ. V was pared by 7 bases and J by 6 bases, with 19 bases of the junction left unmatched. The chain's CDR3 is CASTEKRFGQGRGQPQHF. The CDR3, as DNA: TGTGCCAGCACCGAAAAAAGATTTGGACAGGGGAGAGGTCAGCCCCAGCATTTT.